These T cell receptor beta chains were read from a single sample in a study of blood T cell repertoires in COVID-19. TCRdb keeps only in-frame clones here, not all; method: immunoSEQ multiplex PCR. The sample records 80,000 or so clones, over 70% being singletons. Sequencing was performed on peripheral blood. The receptors shown here come from a man aged 45-60 years with active or convalescent COVID-19. The CDR3 runs from the conserved cysteine through the conserved F or W. D genes are given only for firm matches. Size is stated for part of the rows, as once, few or many counts, or as a class when the clone is expanded.

clone_size,v_call,d_call,j_call,cdr3_nt,cdr3_aa
NA,TRBV18,TRBD1,TRBJ1-5,TGTGCCAGCTCACCCCGGACAGGGGGGGAGTTTGGCAATCAGCCCCAGCATTTT,CASSPRTGGEFGNQPQHF
NA,TRBV5-1,TRBD2,TRBJ2-7,TGCGCCAGCAGCTTGGTTCAGCGGGGCTACGAGCAGTACTTC,CASSLVQRGYEQYF
NA,TRBV27,TRBD1,TRBJ1-1,TGTGCCAGCAGTTTGTACCCCCCCGGGACAGACACCCTACCACTAGCTGAAGCTTTCTTT,CASSLYPPGTDTLPLAEAFF
NA,TRBV11-2,NA,TRBJ2-5,TGTGCCAGCAGCTTAGTAGGTCCCCGGGGAGAGACCCAGTACTTC,CASSLVGPRGETQYF
NA,TRBV27,TRBD2,TRBJ2-4,TGTGCCAGCAGTTTGGGGGGGGGCAAAAACATTCAGTACTTC,CASSLGGGKNIQYF
NA,TRBV21-1,NA,TRBJ1-1,TGTGCCAGCCCGCAGACTTTCTTT,CASPQTFF
NA,TRBV15,NA,TRBJ1-4,TGTGCCACCAGCAGAGATACAACTAATGAAAAACTGTTTTTT,CATSRDTTNEKLFF
NA,TRBV6-2/TRBV6-3,TRBD1,TRBJ2-7,TGTGCCAGCAGTCTAAGGGGACAGGGCTACGAGCAGTACTTC,CASSLRGQGYEQYF
NA,TRBV27,TRBD1,TRBJ2-1,TGTGCCAGCACTCCTCGGAGGACAGGGGGATACAATGAGCAGTTCTTC,CASTPRRTGGYNEQFF
NA,TRBV3-1/TRBV3-2,TRBD1,TRBJ2-7,TGTGCCAGCAGCCACTCCTGGACAGGTACTACTTACGAGCAGTACTTC,CASSHSWTGTTYEQYF
NA,TRBV27,NA,TRBJ1-2,TGTGCCAGCAGTATGTCCGGGTCGGGGTATGGCTACACCTTC,CASSMSGSGYGYTF
NA,TRBV19,TRBD1,TRBJ1-2,TGTGCCAGTACCCCCGCAGGGGGCGTTGGCTATGGCTACACCTTC,CASTPAGGVGYGYTF
NA,TRBV11-2,TRBD2,TRBJ2-1,TGTGCCAGCAGCTTAGATCCCCACCTAGCGGGGGCCTACAATGAGCAGTTCTTC,CASSLDPHLAGAYNEQFF
few,TRBV5-4,NA,TRBJ2-7,TGTGCCAGCAGCTTGGTTGACAGTACCTACGAGCAGTACTTC,CASSLVDSTYEQYF
few,TRBV7-9,NA,TRBJ2-6,TGTGCCAGCAGCCGTACTCCACTCGGGTCTGGGGCCAACGTCCTGACTTTC,CASSRTPLGSGANVLTF
NA,TRBV23-1,TRBD2,TRBJ2-7,TGCGCCAGCACTTACAGACTAGCGTGGATATCCTACGAGCAGTACTTC,CASTYRLAWISYEQYF
once,TRBV19,NA,TRBJ1-2,TGTGCCAGTAGTGGTCAGGCAGACTATGGCTACACCTTC,CASSGQADYGYTF
NA,TRBV4-3,TRBD2,TRBJ2-3,TGCGCCAGCAGCCAAGGTGGCGGTAGCGGGGGGTTGGTAATAGATACGCAGTATTTT,CASSQGGGSGGLVIDTQYF
NA,TRBV5-6,NA,TRBJ1-6,TGTGCCAGCAGCTTGGACAGGGCCTTAAATTCACCCCTCCACTTT,CASSLDRALNSPLHF
NA,TRBV6-2/TRBV6-3,TRBD2,TRBJ2-1,TGTGCCAGCAGTCGGACTAGCGGGGGATACAATGAGCAGTTCTTC,CASSRTSGGYNEQFF
once,TRBV27,TRBD2,TRBJ2-7,TGTGCCAGCAGTTTCAGTCTCGGGGGGTTAACCTACGAGCAGTACTTC,CASSFSLGGLTYEQYF
NA,TRBV7-2,NA,TRBJ2-7,TGTGCCAGCAGCCTGAGCTCCTACGAGCAGTACTTC,CASSLSSYEQYF
NA,TRBV4-1,NA,TRBJ1-2,TGCGCCAGCAGCCAAGGTAGACAGACTAACTATGGCTACACCTTC,CASSQGRQTNYGYTF
NA,TRBV11-1,NA,TRBJ2-3,TGTGCCAGCAGCTTTTCTTTTAGCACAGATACGCAGTATTTT,CASSFSFSTDTQYF
NA,TRBV19,NA,TRBJ1-1,TGTGCCAGTAGTATACAGGCGAACACTGAAGCTTTCTTT,CASSIQANTEAFF
NA,TRBV15,NA,TRBJ2-7,TGTGCCACCAGCAGAGATCGGGGGGCTCGGTACGAGCAGTACTTC,CATSRDRGARYEQYF
NA,TRBV4-1,TRBD2,TRBJ2-5,TGCGCCAGCAGCCAAGCCGGGGGGTTTGAAGAGACCCAGTACTTC,CASSQAGGFEETQYF
few,TRBV5-1,NA,TRBJ2-7,TGCGCCAGCAGCGCCCCCTCGGACGAGCAGTACTTC,CASSAPSDEQYF
NA,TRBV7-3,TRBD2,TRBJ2-2,TGTGCCAGCAGCGCGCTAGCGGGGGTCTCGAACACCGGGGAGCTGTTTTTT,CASSALAGVSNTGELFF
few,TRBV21-1,NA,TRBJ2-2,TGTGCCAGCAGCAGAGGGGGCCGGGGCACCGGGGAGCTGTTTTTT,CASSRGGRGTGELFF
NA,TRBV4-3,TRBD1,TRBJ2-3,TGCGCCAGCAGCCAAGGGGCAGGGGGATCAGATACGCAGTATTTT,CASSQGAGGSDTQYF
NA,TRBV27,NA,TRBJ1-2,TGTGCCAGCAGTTTTAACAGGGCCAAATATGGCTACACCTTC,CASSFNRAKYGYTF
NA,TRBV9,NA,TRBJ1-5,TGTGCCAGCAGCGTAGAAGGAGGGGTGTGGAGCAATCAGCCCCAGCATTTT,CASSVEGGVWSNQPQHF
NA,TRBV6-5,TRBD1,TRBJ1-6,TGTGCCAGCAGTTCGACAGGGACGAAGAATTCACCCCTCCACTTT,CASSSTGTKNSPLHF
NA,TRBV3-1/TRBV3-2,NA,TRBJ2-1,TGTGCCAGCAGTCATCAGGGGTATTCCTACAATGAGCAGTTCTTC,CASSHQGYSYNEQFF
NA,TRBV12-3/TRBV12-4,NA,TRBJ2-1,TGTGCCAGCAGTCCGCAGGGGAATGAGCAGTTCTTC,CASSPQGNEQFF
NA,TRBV7-2,NA,TRBJ2-1,TGTGCCAGCAGCTTAGCGGGACACCTTAATGAGCAGTTCTTC,CASSLAGHLNEQFF
NA,TRBV6-2/TRBV6-3,NA,TRBJ2-2,TGTGCCAGCAGCAGGACAGCTGCGAACACCGGGGAGCTGTTTTTT,CASSRTAANTGELFF
NA,TRBV7-2,TRBD1,TRBJ2-2,TGTGCCAGCAGCGGCCGACAGGGCACCGGGGAGCTGTTTTTT,CASSGRQGTGELFF
NA,TRBV6-6,NA,TRBJ1-5,TGTGCCAGCAGTTCCAGGGGAGGGCAGCCCCAGCATTTT,CASSSRGGQPQHF
once,TRBV6-5,NA,TRBJ1-5,TGTGCCAGCAGTACTGAGCATAGCAATCAGCCCCAGCATTTT,CASSTEHSNQPQHF
NA,TRBV7-2,TRBD1,TRBJ2-7,TGTGCCAGCAGCTTTCAAGCAGGGGGCTACGAGCAGTACTTC,CASSFQAGGYEQYF
NA,TRBV10-3,NA,TRBJ1-1,TGTGCCATCAGTGAGGGGGGGGGCACTGAAGCTTTCTTT,CAISEGGGTEAFF
NA,TRBV7-2,NA,TRBJ1-1,TGTGCCAGCAGCTTAGGCCCCACAGGAACTGAAGCTTTCTTT,CASSLGPTGTEAFF
NA,TRBV3-1/TRBV3-2,TRBD1,TRBJ1-6,TGTGCCAGCAGCTACCGGACAGGGAAGTCACCCCTCCACTTT,CASSYRTGKSPLHF
NA,TRBV6-5,TRBD1,TRBJ1-4,TGTGCCAGCAGTTACTGGACAGGGGAAAAACTGTTTTTT,CASSYWTGEKLFF
NA,TRBV11-2,NA,TRBJ2-3,TGTGCCAGCAGCCCCCTCGGTGTAGATACAGATACGCAGTATTTT,CASSPLGVDTDTQYF